This T cell receptor beta chain derives from a study of Graves' ophthalmopathy and Graves' hyperthyroidism. This clonotype was seen at least ten times. V lost 5 bases and J lost 5; bases outside the gene matches: 9. CDR1 is MNHEY, CDR2 SMNVEV, per germline (reference sequence). The CDR3 length is 15 residues. If patients had other autoimmune diseases, uncontrolled infections, pregnancy or lactation, they were excluded. RNA transcripts were the template, and TCR beta CDR3 regions were amplified from them. First-round RT-PCR relied on HTBI primers, and a second-round multiplex PCR came next. Each CDR3 protein gets one entry after TCRdb re-called the multiplex PCR reads with MiXCR. The sample has some 390,000 distinct CDR3 sequences, around 16% seen once; the top ten hold 1.5% to 2%.

The chain carries TRBV27 and TRBJ2-5; TRBD2 agrees at 9 bases. Material for sequencing was peripheral blood. This sequence was found in a woman under 30 with Graves' ophthalmopathy. The CDR3 region is CASSKIAGVRETQYF. In DNA, the CDR3 is TGTGCCAGCAGTAAAATAGCGGGAGTAAGGGAGACCCAGTACTTC.